Presented here are 14 T cell receptor beta chains from one specimen sequenced in a study of shared clonotypes between healthy human individuals. Naive CD8 cells comprised CD45RO-negative, CCR7-positively selected cells, excluding terminally differentiated effector memory CD45RA+ cells. Data came from immunoSEQ multiplex PCR; TCRdb stores just in-frame clones and leaves some out. The top ten clones hold 1% to 1.5% of a sample with some 1,900,000 clones, about 95% of them seen once. The sequencing input was naive CD8+ T cells sorted from blood. The receptors were gathered from a man between 18 and 29 years old in good health.

The genes are TRBV5-1 and TRBJ2-2; 7 nucleotides agree with TRBD2. The CDR3 has 16 amino acids. The trim removed 0 bases at V and 3 bases at J, leaving 5 bases unmatched. CDR1 SGHRS and CDR2 YFSETQ come from the germline V gene. As DNA, the CDR3 is TGCGCCAGCAGCTTGGGACGGGAGGCTTACACCGGGGAGCTGTTTTTT. It yields the protein CASSLGREAYTGELFF.

This rearrangement joins TRBV7-9 to TRBJ2-7; 13 bases line up with TRBD2. J was trimmed by 7 bases and V by 4 bases; bases with no gene match: 10. Per germline, CDR1 SEHNR and CDR2 FQNEAQ (reference sequence). The CDR3 covers 16 residues. The CDR3 DNA is TGTGCCAGCAGCTCCTCGACTAGCGGGAGGACGAGTGAGCAGTACTTC. It encodes CASSSSTSGRTSEQYF.

V is TRBV5-4 and J is TRBJ2-1; either TRBD1 or TRBD2 may supply D (5 bases each). The CDR3 is made up of 15 amino acids. V shed 3 bases and J shed 4 bases, with 14 bases lying between them. Germline V gives CDR1 SGHNT, CDR2 YYREEE (reference sequence). The CDR3 bases are TGTGCCAGCAGCTCCCGGGACGGTATATACAATGAGCAGTTCTTC. Translated: CASSSRDGIYNEQFF.

The chain is built from TRBV4-1 and TRBJ2-1, with D possibly matching TRBD2 (6 bases). The CDR3 sequence is 13 residues long. Trimming stripped 10 bases from V and 5 bases from J, with 15 bases between. Germline CDR1 MGHRA, CDR2 YSYEKL. The CDR3 nucleotides read TGCGCCACCTTAGCGGAGCCGAACAATGAGCAGTTCTTC. Translated, it gives CATLAEPNNEQFF.

This clone has a single count. V and J are TRBV5-3 and TRBJ1-1, with D unclear. TRBV5-3 is given ORF status, its function remaining uncertain. The CDR3 loop spans 15 amino acids. Trimming shortened V by 0 bases and J by 0 bases, and 9 bases separated the two germline ends. The CDR3 nucleotides are TGTGCCAGAAGCTTGGTCGGGTCCTTGAACACTGAAGCTTTCTTT. Protein product: CARSLVGSLNTEAFF.

The CDR3 sequence: CSVVRLYTDTQYF. The CDR3 DNA reads as TGCAGCGTTGTCCGTCTCTACACAGATACGCAGTATTTT. The V call is TRBV29-1, the J call TRBJ2-3, with no clear D. V gave up 4 bases and J gave up 2 bases, with 10 bases separating them. This CDR3 spans 13 amino acids. Germline V gene lookup returns CDR1 SQVTM and CDR2 ANQGSEA.

The chain uses TRBV6-1 and TRBJ1-6; D might be TRBD1 (5 bases). Trimming cost V 7 bases and J 0 bases, with 10 bases left between them. Germline V gene lookup returns CDR1 MNHNS and CDR2 SASEGT. This CDR3 comprises 15 residues. The CDR3 region is CASKGLSSYNSPLHF. The DNA for the CDR3 is TGTGCCAGCAAGGGGTTGAGCTCCTATAATTCACCCCTCCACTTT.

In regard to this clone: The sample carries other DNA sequences with the same CDR3. The V and J genes are TRBV4-1 and TRBJ2-7, with D unresolved. Trimming removed 1 base from V and 6 bases from J, with 4 bases in between. The CDR3 covers 11 residues. Germline CDR1 and CDR2: MGHRA and YSYEKL. CDR3 DNA sequence: TGCGCCAGCAGCCAAGGTCGCGAGCAGTACTTC. Translated, it gives CASSQGREQYF.

The chain links TRBV5-1 to TRBJ1-1, with a weak D call TRBD1 (5 bases). Trimming took off 0 bases at V and 6 bases at J, with 12 bases between the two ends. Germline V gene sequence: CDR1 SGHRS, CDR2 YFSETQ. The CDR3 is 14 residues long. The CDR3 nucleotides read TGCGCCAGCAGCTTGGCAGGGACTCACTCTGAAGCTTTCTTT. Its protein product is CASSLAGTHSEAFF.

This sequence joins TRBV9 and TRBJ1-1, with 8 bases fitting TRBD1. The CDR3 loop spans 17 amino acids. J lost 6 bases, V lost 3 bases, and 16 bases had no gene match. Germline values: CDR1 SGDLS, CDR2 YYNGEE. CDR3 sequence reads: CASSEPGQEAIGSEAFF. The CDR3 region has the DNA TGTGCCAGCAGCGAACCGGGACAGGAAGCTATCGGATCTGAAGCTTTCTTT.

Of note for this clone: The sample holds other DNA sequences that translate to the same CDR3. The CDR3 loop reads CASSFPGETQYF. CDR3 nucleotides: TGTGCCAGCAGTTTTCCAGGAGAGACCCAGTACTTC. The V call is TRBV28, the J call TRBJ2-5; D gene uncertain. In germline, CDR1 is MDHEN, CDR2 SYDVKM. V lost 3 bases, J lost 4 bases, and 6 bases lay in between. The CDR3 is 12 residues long.

This clone has only one observation. This chain links TRBV11-2 with TRBJ2-5; 9 bases map to TRBD2. Losses at the gene ends were 0 bases for V and 5 bases for J; bases not matched to a gene: 7. In germline, CDR1 is SGHAT, CDR2 FQNNGV. The length of the CDR3 is 16 residues. This CDR3 reads CASSLEPAGGEETQYF. In DNA form, the CDR3 reads TGTGCCAGCAGCTTAGAACCAGCGGGGGGTGAGGAGACCCAGTACTTC.

V usage is TRBV27 and J usage is TRBJ2-7; D is unresolved. The CDR3 sequence is 14 residues long. V was clipped by 5 bases and J by 1 base, with 12 bases between them. Germline-derived CDR1 and CDR2 are MNHEY and SMNVEV (reference sequence). Here the CDR3 DNA reads TGTGCCAGCAGTAAGAATACAGTTTCCTACGAGCAGTACTTC. Translation: CASSKNTVSYEQYF.

A remark on this clone: The same CDR3 is also encoded by other DNA sequences in this sample. This sequence joins TRBV20-1 and TRBJ2-1; unclear D gene. Per the germline V gene, CDR1 is DFQATT and CDR2 is SNEGSKA (reference sequence). V lost 5 bases to trimming and J lost 4 bases, with 3 bases between them. CDR3 length: 10 residues. CDR3 in amino acids: CSAGYNEQFF. DNA of the CDR3: TGCAGTGCTGGATACAATGAGCAGTTCTTC.